This TCR beta chain is from a study of cytomegalovirus exposure and HLA in healthy donors. Germline values: CDR1 MDHEN, CDR2 SYDVKM. The CDR3 runs 18 residues. V lost 7 bases, J lost 5 bases, and 29 bases lay in between. The study ran its PCR with 60 Vbeta and 13 Jbeta primers. The protocol was immunoSEQ multiplex PCR, while the TCRdb copy is restricted to in-frame clones and leaves out a portion. The data hold 170,000 or so clones, with roughly 79% observed a single time. Sequenced input: PBMCs. The TCR originated in a male donor in good health and CMV-seronegative. The chain combines TRBV28 with TRBJ2-5; possible D gene TRBD2, 6 bases. CDR3 coding DNA: TGTGCCAGCAAAGGCCAGGCGGGACGGACGGAGGGAATGGAGACCCAGTACTTC. It encodes CASKGQAGRTEGMETQYF.